This passage covers 19 T cell receptor beta chains from one sample sequenced in a study of T cell clusters in autoimmune cytopenias. Each sample's input was 250 to 300 ng genomic DNA, roughly 40,000 genome equivalents. TRB was amplified by touch-down multiplex PCR, primer pools A and B combined. With the multiplex PCR reads reprocessed, TCRdb shows one record per CDR3 protein and no DNA. The sample has 6,500 to 7,000 distinct CDR3 sequences. These sequences were also reported in another study, on T cell repertoires in aging, cancer and after chemotherapy.

Sequenced: peripheral blood. These receptors all stem from a human donor in good health.

This chain uses TRBV5-4 with TRBJ2-5; the D call of TRBD2 rests on TCRdb alone, since no DNA is present to check it. The length of the CDR3 is 13 residues. The germline V gene has CDR1 SGHNT and CDR2 YYREEE (reference sequence). The CDR3 loop reads CASSRDFQETQYF.

The chain carries TRBV5-6 and TRBJ1-1; TCRdb selects TRBD1, and the lack of DNA leaves this call unchecked. Germline CDR1 is SGHDT and CDR2 is YYEEEE. This CDR3 is 17 amino acids long. The CDR3 reads CASSDEPGMTMNTEAFF.

The chain links TRBV19 to TRBJ1-5; absent DNA, TCRdb's TRBD1 call cannot be checked. The germline V gene has CDR1 LNHDA and CDR2 SQIVND (reference sequence). This CDR3 has 16 amino acids. The CDR3: CASSTRGTGGNQPQHF.

The J gene is TRBJ2-3, the V gene TRBV5-4; no DNA is available, so the TRBD1 call from TCRdb remains unchecked. This CDR3 contains 15 residues. Looked up from germline, CDR1 is SGHNT and CDR2 is YYREEE (reference sequence). CDR3 region: CASSLRGGFTDTQYF.

The chain recombines TRBV6-6 with TRBJ2-5; as DNA is missing, the TRBD2 call by TCRdb cannot be tested. This CDR3 spans 18 amino acids. CDR1 is MNHNY, CDR2 SVGAGI, per germline (reference sequence). CDR3 sequence reads: CASSYTSGLAGTRGTQYF.

The chain is built from TRBV6-5 and TRBJ1-3; the D call of TRBD1 rests on TCRdb alone, since no DNA is present to check it. CDR3 length: 16 amino acids. The germline V gene has CDR1 MNHEY and CDR2 SVGAGI. The CDR3 is CASSSAGTGGYDTIYF.

Considering frequency, this clonotype is medium-sized. V gene TRBV19 combines with J gene TRBJ1-4; TCRdb names TRBD1, which stays unverified in the absence of DNA. The CDR3 loop spans 16 amino acids. Germline V gene sequence: CDR1 LNHDA, CDR2 SQIVND (reference sequence). The CDR3 sequence is CASSFGQGATNEKLFF.

This clonotype ranks as medium-sized (0.01 to 0.1%) in terms of frequency. J is TRBJ2-5 and V is TRBV5-6. The V gene's germline CDR1 is SGHDT and CDR2 YYEEEE. The CDR3 is 13 amino acids. The CDR3 sequence is CASSLRNGETQYF. Together with reference TRBV5-6 and TRBJ2-5, the CDR3 gives the full variable domain: DAGVTQSPTHLIKTRGQQVTLRCSPKSGHDTVSWYQQALGQGPQFIFQYYEEEERQRGNFPDRFSGHQFPNYSSELNVNALLLGDSALYLCASSLRNGETQYFGPGTRLLVL.

The rearrangement joins TRBV15 to TRBJ2-6. The CDR3 totals 16 residues. Germline V CDR1 and CDR2: LNHNV, YYDKDF (reference sequence). CDR3 amino acids: CATSRGRDSGADVLTF.

This sequence joins TRBV12-3 or TRBV12-4 and TRBJ2-1; TCRdb returns TRBD1, unconfirmable since there is no DNA. The CDR3 is 16 residues long. CDR3 region: CASSNFPGTAIGEQFF.

The chain links TRBV29-1 to TRBJ1-1; TCRdb lists TRBD1, though no DNA is available to test this call. Germline V gene data show CDR1 as SQVTM and CDR2 as ANQGSEA. The CDR3 extends over 15 amino acids. CDR3 region: CSVEGTGGAVTEAFF.

The chain employs TRBV5-6 and TRBJ2-1. Germline V gene data show CDR1 as SGHDT and CDR2 as YYEEEE. This CDR3 is built from 15 residues. CDR3 loop: CASSLVSSSTNEQFF.

The rearrangement links TRBV6-5 to TRBJ2-3. CDR1 and CDR2 from the germline V gene are MNHEY and SVGAGI. This CDR3 spans 16 amino acids. The CDR3: CASSPKFPLGTDTQYF.

The V and J genes are TRBV13 and TRBJ1-1; TCRdb indicates TRBD1, and absent DNA this call remains unverified. The CDR3 is 19 amino acids. Germline V gene sequence: CDR1 PRHDT, CDR2 FYEKMQ (reference sequence). The CDR3 protein is CASAKQVPFVGLDGTEAFF.

Considering frequency, this clonotype is medium-sized. This chain connects TRBV29-1 to TRBJ1-1. The CDR3 length is 11 residues. Germline V gene lookup returns CDR1 SQVTM and CDR2 ANQGSEA. CDR3 in amino acids: CSVGLNTEAFF. The variable domain in full, with the rest retrieved from reference TRBV29-1 and TRBJ1-1, is SAVISQKPSRDICQRGTSLTIQCQVDSQVTMMFWYRQQPGQSLTLIATANQGSEATYESGFVIDKFPISRPNLTFSTLTVSNMSPEDSSIYLCSVGLNTEAFFGQGTRLTVV.

V and J are TRBV15 and TRBJ2-5; TCRdb proposes TRBD2, but this gene call is untestable without DNA. The germline V gene encodes CDR1 LNHNV and CDR2 YYDKDF (reference sequence). The CDR3 contains 11 residues. CDR3 amino acids: CATGGGETQYF. Full variable domain (rest looked up from reference TRBV15 and TRBJ2-5): DAMVIQNPRYQVTQFGKPVTLSCSQTLNHNVMYWYQQKSSQAPKLLFHYYDKDFNNEADTPDNFQSRRPNTSFCFLDIRSPGLGDTAMYLCATGGGETQYFGPGTRLLVL.

V and J are TRBV27 and TRBJ2-2; TCRdb calls TRBD1, which cannot be checked without DNA. Germline-derived CDR1 and CDR2 are MNHEY and SMNVEV (reference sequence). The CDR3 is 15 amino acids. The CDR3 is CASSLGQGEAGELFF.

The gene calls are TRBV6-6 and TRBJ2-5. This CDR3 region has 12 residues. Germline assignment: CDR1 MNHNY and CDR2 SVGAGI (reference sequence). CDR3 sequence reads: CASSYSWETQYF.

The V gene is TRBV6-5, the J gene TRBJ1-2. The germline gives CDR1 MNHEY, CDR2 SVGAGI. This CDR3 spans 14 amino acids. CDR3 residues: CASSYRSVLYGYTF.